The clone carrying this T cell receptor beta chain showed up just once. The data derive from a study of blood T cell repertoires in COVID-19. Background on the study: PBMCs, B-cell-depleted T cells, or T cells provided the cDNA or gDNA that made up the material.

Sequenced by immunoSEQ multiplex PCR; TCRdb stores in-frame clones only, minus some. The sample lists roughly 180,000 clones; 84% were seen once. The CDR3 contains 13 residues. Germline V lookup: CDR1 MRHNA, CDR2 SNTAGT. The V gene end was trimmed by 3 bases and the J gene end by 5 bases; junction bases not matched to a gene: 3. The sequence derives from a man in his forties who had recovered from COVID-19. The rearrangement joins TRBV6-4 to TRBJ1-1; 7 nucleotides align to TRBD1. Source material: peripheral blood. The CDR3 DNA reads TGTGCCAGCAGTGAGACAGGGAGAACTGAAGCTTTCTTT. Its translation is CASSETGRTEAFF.